The 20 T cell receptor beta chains below all came from one sample that was sequenced in a study of blood T cells in healthy people across ages. A J-beta primer mix and a sample-barcoded 5' primer were used in a second PCR of about 6 to 12 cycles. Each CDR3 protein gets one entry after TCRdb re-called the 5' RACE reads with MiXCR. The table lists around 1,000,000 distinct CDR3 sequences, 20% to 25% of them singletons. These same data were also listed under a study on T cells of mothers and their children.

Source material: blood. These receptors all come from a girl aged 2 to 9 in good health.

This clonotype was counted only a few times. The V and J genes are TRBV5-1 and TRBJ1-6; D possibly corresponds to TRBD1 (5 bases). Germline V CDR1 and CDR2: SGHRS, YFSETQ. Trimming removed 6 bases from V and 10 bases from J, with 17 bases in between. CDR3 size: 14 residues. This CDR3 is CASTLAGGDSPLHF. In DNA form, the CDR3 reads TGCGCCAGCACCCTGGCGGGGGGAGACTCACCCCTCCACTTT. Together with reference TRBV5-1 and TRBJ1-6, the CDR3 gives the full variable domain: KAGVTQTPRYLIKTRGQQVTLSCSPISGHRSVSWYQQTPGQGLQFLFEYFSETQRNKGNFPGRFSGRQFSNSRSEMNVSTLELGDSALYLCASTLAGGDSPLHFGNGTRLTVT.

This clonotype occurred a few times. J is TRBJ2-7 and V is TRBV5-1, with D perhaps TRBD1 (6 bases). The CDR3 sequence is 15 residues long. Germline-derived CDR1 and CDR2 are SGHRS and YFSETQ. V lost 2 bases to trimming and J lost 6 bases, with 18 bases between them. The CDR3 is CASSFPMTGFIEQYF. In DNA form, the CDR3 reads TGCGCCAGCAGCTTTCCAATGACAGGTTTTATCGAGCAGTACTTC.

This clonotype occurred a few times. This chain uses TRBV25-1 with TRBJ1-1; D is undetermined. V lost 6 bases and J lost 0, with 8 bases in between. Germline values: CDR1 MGHDK, CDR2 SYGVNS. The length of the CDR3 is 13 residues. The CDR3 nucleotides read TGTGCCAGCAGGGACGGCATGAACACTGAAGCTTTCTTT. Translation: CASRDGMNTEAFF. Full variable domain (outside the CDR3, taken from reference TRBV25-1 and TRBJ1-1): EADIYQTPRYLVIGTGKKITLECSQTMGHDKMYWYQQDPGMELHLIHYSYGVNSTEKGDLSSESTVSRIRTEHFPLTLESARPSHTSQYLCASRDGMNTEAFFGQGTRLTVV.

As regards this clonotype: A read error may account for a junction end that differs from germline. The chain employs TRBV7-7 and TRBJ1-2; D remains unclear. From germline, CDR1 is SSHAT and CDR2 FNYEAQ (reference sequence). This CDR3 spans 14 amino acids. CDR3 coding DNA: TGTGCTAGCAGCTTAGAAGGGCTCGGGCTTGACTACACCTTC. Amino acids: CASSLEGLGLDYTF.

The chain couples TRBV9 to TRBJ2-5; D gene ambiguous. The V end lost 0 bases, the J end lost 5 bases, and 11 bases lay between the germline ends. CDR3 length: 14 amino acids. From germline, CDR1 is SGDLS and CDR2 YYNGEE. The CDR3 DNA reads TGTGCCAGCAGCGTAGGGAGTATATCGGAGACCCAGTACTTC. Its translation is CASSVGSISETQYF.

V usage is TRBV19 and J usage is TRBJ2-5, with 8 bases matching TRBD1. J was trimmed by 0 bases and V by 6 bases; bases with no gene match: 9. The germline V gene has CDR1 LNHDA and CDR2 SQIVND (reference sequence). CDR3 length: 16 residues. CDR3 loop: CASSISQTGDQETQYF. The CDR3 DNA sequence: TGTGCCAGTAGCATCTCGCAGACAGGGGACCAAGAGACCCAGTACTTC. The complete variable domain, with remaining parts taken from reference TRBV19 and TRBJ2-5, reads DGGITQSPKYLFRKEGQNVTLSCEQNLNHDAMYWYRQDPGQGLRLIYYSQIVNDFQKGDIAEGYSVSREKKESFPLTVTSAQKNPTAFYLCASSISQTGDQETQYFGPGTRLLVL.

This clonotype appeared a few times. This chain joins TRBV4-2 and TRBJ2-5, with a weak D call TRBD2 (6 bases). Trimming shortened V by 4 bases and J by 5 bases, and 17 bases separated the two germline ends. Germline V gene lookup returns CDR1 LGHNA and CDR2 YNFKEQ. This CDR3 contains 15 residues. The DNA of the CDR3 is TGTGCCAGCAGCCCGGGGGTCGGCGATTGGGAGACCCAGTACTTC. It yields the protein CASSPGVGDWETQYF.

The rearrangement joins TRBV5-6 to TRBJ2-1; D is unresolved. CDR1 is SGHDT, CDR2 YYEEEE, per germline. The CDR3 spans 13 residues. V lost 2 bases and J lost 7, with 10 bases in between. CDR3 in DNA: TGTGCCAGCAGCTTTGTGGTAGGGAATGAGCAGTTCTTC. This gives the protein CASSFVVGNEQFF.

This clonotype was detected only a few times. The chain has TRBV29-1 and TRBJ2-3, with 9 bases matching TRBD1. This CDR3 comprises 14 residues. Per the germline V gene, CDR1 is SQVTM and CDR2 is ANQGSEA. After removal of 6 bases from V and 4 bases from J, the junction contained 8 bases not matched to a gene. In DNA, the CDR3 is TGCAGCGTCGAGGACAGGGGAGCGGCAGATACGCAGTATTTT. This sequence encodes CSVEDRGAADTQYF.

In its sample, this clonotype was seen a few times. This rearrangement joins TRBV9 to TRBJ2-5; D unclear. Trimming pared 2 bases from V and 3 bases from J, leaving 11 bases between. This CDR3 comprises 14 residues. The germline CDR1 and CDR2 sequences are SGDLS and YYNGEE. The CDR3: CASSVQAAKETQYF. For the CDR3, the DNA is TGTGCCAGCAGCGTTCAGGCAGCGAAAGAGACCCAGTACTTC.

The V call is TRBV21-1, the J call TRBJ2-4. TRBV21-1 is labeled a pseudogene. The CDR3 contains 15 residues. The CDR3 bases are TGTGCCAGCAGCAAGCTCAAGACAGCCAAAAACATTCAGTACTTC. Protein product: CASSKLKTAKNIQYF.

V is TRBV6-2 or TRBV6-3 and J is TRBJ1-6; TRBD1 is a possible D gene (6 bases). The CDR3 consists of 16 residues. CDR1 is MNHEY and CDR2 is SVGEGT in the germline V gene. Trimming pared 5 bases from V and 0 bases from J, leaving 11 bases between. The CDR3 DNA reads TGTGCCAGCAGTCACGACAGGAGCTCCTATAATTCACCCCTCCACTTT. Its translation: CASSHDRSSYNSPLHF.

The chain employs TRBV12-3 or TRBV12-4 and TRBJ2-7, with no clear D. This CDR3 spans 16 amino acids. V was cut by 1 base and J by 0 bases, with 13 bases left in between. Written as DNA, the CDR3 is TGTGCCAGCAGTTTAGGGGTCGCGGTAAGCTCCTACGAGCAGTACTTC. Amino acids: CASSLGVAVSSYEQYF.

V and J are TRBV20-1 and TRBJ2-5, with a tentative D call TRBD1 (5 bases). The last part of the DNA fits TRBJ2-7 better; the J call may be wrong. This CDR3 has 15 residues. The germline gives CDR1 DFQATT, CDR2 SNEGSKA (reference sequence). CDR3 DNA: TGCAGTGCTCCGACTCCTAGGGGCGCCTCCTACGAGCAGTACTTC. Its translation is CSAPTPRGASYEQYF.

The J gene is TRBJ1-2, the V gene TRBV12-5; D ambiguous. V lost 6 bases, J lost 4 bases, and 9 bases lay in between. Germline V lookup: CDR1 LGHNT, CDR2 FRNRAP. This CDR3 spans 12 amino acids. CDR3 region: CASGPPGYGYTF. Here the CDR3 DNA reads TGTGCTAGTGGCCCGCCAGGCTATGGCTACACCTTC.

In DNA form, the CDR3 reads TGTGCCAGCAGCGTAGCAAACCACTATGGCTACACCTTC. Protein: CASSVANHYGYTF. The chain has TRBV9 and TRBJ1-2, with D uncertain. This CDR3 region has 13 residues. V lost 0 bases, J lost 3 bases, and 6 bases lay in between. Germline V gene lookup returns CDR1 SGDLS and CDR2 YYNGEE.

This clonotype turned up a few times. J is TRBJ2-1 and V is TRBV7-8; TRBD2 agrees at 7 bases. The V gene end was trimmed by 1 base and the J gene end by 6 bases; junction bases not matched to a gene: 15. This CDR3 is 18 amino acids long. Germline V gene lookup returns CDR1 SGHVS and CDR2 FQNEAQ. The CDR3 here is CASSLVSGGLSPTNEQFF. The CDR3 DNA is TGTGCCAGCAGCTTAGTTTCGGGGGGACTATCCCCCACCAATGAGCAGTTCTTC.

This clonotype showed up just a few times. The V gene is TRBV28, the J gene TRBJ1-2; D is possibly TRBD1 (6 bases). V shed 5 bases and J shed 4 bases, with 17 bases lying between them. The germline CDR1 and CDR2 sequences are MDHEN and SYDVKM. The CDR3 is made up of 15 amino acids. In nucleotides, the CDR3 is TGTGCCAGCAGTCCGTGGGGGCAGCCTTCCTATGGCTACACCTTC. Translating gives CASSPWGQPSYGYTF.

This clonotype was found a few times. The J gene is TRBJ2-5, the V gene TRBV7-9; possible D gene TRBD1, 5 bases. The CDR3 sequence is 16 residues long. CDR1 is SEHNR and CDR2 is FQNEAQ in the germline V gene (reference sequence). Trimming removed 3 bases from V and 5 bases from J, with 19 bases in between. The CDR3 is CASSFPATVGLETQYF. In DNA form, the CDR3 reads TGTGCCAGCAGCTTCCCGGCGACAGTGGGGTTGGAGACCCAGTACTTC.

The chain has TRBV20-1 and TRBJ2-1, with a tentative D call TRBD2 (5 bases). The CDR3 is 15 residues long. Germline CDR1 and CDR2: DFQATT and SNEGSKA (reference sequence). The CDR3 sequence: CSHRSGLRIYNEQFF. The CDR3, as DNA: TGCAGCCACCGAAGCGGACTTCGAATTTACAATGAGCAGTTCTTC.